The 24 T cell receptor beta chains listed next were all sequenced from one sample in a study of tumour-infiltrating T cells in Burkitt lymphoma. This table comes from immunoSEQ multiplex PCR, and its TCRdb copy is limited to in-frame clones, with some not included. Of about 6,600 clones detected, more than 75% appear once; the ten largest clones hold 11%. Sequencing was carried out using tumor tissue. These TCRs come from a human donor with Burkitt lymphoma.

The rearrangement joins TRBV5-1 to TRBJ2-7; D not certain. V was clipped by 0 bases and J by 0 bases, with 16 bases between them. This CDR3 spans 17 amino acids. Germline CDR1 and CDR2: SGHRS and YFSETQ. The CDR3 region has the DNA TGCGCCAGCAGCTTGGAGATAGGCTTATTGGGCTCCTACGAGCAGTACTTC. Its translation is CASSLEIGLLGSYEQYF. Based on the CDR3 plus reference TRBV5-1 and TRBJ2-7, the full variable domain is KAGVTQTPRYLIKTRGQQVTLSCSPISGHRSVSWYQQTPGQGLQFLFEYFSETQRNKGNFPGRFSGRQFSNSRSEMNVSTLELGDSALYLCASSLEIGLLGSYEQYFGPGTRLTVT.

As regards this clone: Other DNA sequences in this sample translate to the same CDR3. The rearrangement uses TRBV7-9 and TRBJ2-5; possible D gene TRBD1, 6 bases. The germline gives CDR1 SEHNR, CDR2 FQNEAQ (reference sequence). Trimming shortened V by 5 bases and J by 0 bases, and 10 bases separated the two germline ends. There are 14 residues in the CDR3. DNA for the CDR3: TGTGCCAGCAGCCTAAGGACAGACCAAGAGACCCAGTACTTC. Encoded protein: CASSLRTDQETQYF. The full variable domain, in which reference TRBV7-9 and TRBJ2-5 provide the parts outside the CDR3, is DTGVSQNPRHKITKRGQNVTFRCDPISEHNRLYWYRQTLGQGPEFLTYFQNEAQLEKSRLLSDRFSAERPKGSFSTLEIQRTEQGDSAMYLCASSLRTDQETQYFGPGTRLLVL.

V and J are TRBV19 and TRBJ2-3, with 16 bases aligning to TRBD2. Germline loops: CDR1 LNHDA, CDR2 SQIVND (reference sequence). The CDR3 is 15 residues long. Trimming at V came to 9 bases and at J to 13 bases, leaving 13 bases not matched to a gene. The CDR3 here is CASRGTSGRVPIKYF. The CDR3 DNA reads as TGTGCCAGCAGGGGGACTAGCGGGAGGGTCCCTATCAAGTATTTT.

The chain carries TRBV7-3 and TRBJ2-7, with 11 bases fitting TRBD1. Per the germline V gene, CDR1 is SGHTA and CDR2 is FQGTGA. V gave up 5 bases and J gave up 9 bases; unmatched junction bases: 6. The CDR3 length is 13 residues. The DNA of the CDR3 is TGTGCCAGCAGCCAGGACAGGGGGCTTGGGCAGTACTTC. It codes for CASSQDRGLGQYF. The full variable domain, with the rest looked up from reference TRBV7-3 and TRBJ2-7, is GAGVSQTPSNKVTEKGKYVELRCDPISGHTALYWYRQSLGQGPEFLIYFQGTGAADDSGLPNDRFFAVRPEGSVSTLKIQRTERGDSAVYLCASSQDRGLGQYFGPGTRLTVT.

The CDR3 region is CASSQEGLAGGPAGELFF. In DNA form, the CDR3 reads TGCGCCAGCAGCCAAGAGGGGCTAGCGGGAGGTCCGGCCGGGGAGCTGTTTTTT. This chain uses TRBV4-1 with TRBJ2-2; 11 nucleotides line up with TRBD2. The CDR3 loop spans 18 amino acids. Trimming removed 0 bases from V and 6 bases from J; junction bases left unmatched: 9. Germline values: CDR1 MGHRA, CDR2 YSYEKL.

This sequence joins TRBV18 and TRBJ2-2, with D perhaps TRBD2 (5 bases). Trimming shortened V by 7 bases and J by 7 bases, and 13 bases separated the two germline ends. The CDR3 extends over 13 amino acids. Germline CDR1 and CDR2: KGHSH and LQKENI. The CDR3 region has the DNA TGTGCCAGCTATCACCCGGGGAGCGGGGAGCTGTTTTTT. This codes for CASYHPGSGELFF.

This clone was seen only a few times. The J gene is TRBJ2-7, the V gene TRBV5-1; no definite D call. Looked up from germline, CDR1 is SGHRS and CDR2 is YFSETQ. The CDR3 runs 16 residues. V lost 0 bases and J 0 bases, leaving 13 bases between the germline ends. CDR3 coding DNA: TGCGCCAGCAGCTTGGTTGGGGTGTGGCTCTCCTACGAGCAGTACTTC. Encoded protein: CASSLVGVWLSYEQYF.

The V and J genes are TRBV13 and TRBJ2-7; 11 bases are shared with TRBD1. Trimming cost V 5 bases and J 3 bases; bases outside gene matches: 3. Germline-derived CDR1 and CDR2 are PRHDT and FYEKMQ (reference sequence). The CDR3 covers 14 residues. Written as DNA, the CDR3 is TGTGCCAGCAGCCTTGGGACAGGGGGCTACGAGCAGTACTTC. Its translation is CASSLGTGGYEQYF.

Only one count was recorded for this clone. The chain uses TRBV11-2 and TRBJ1-1; D gene unclear. V lost 4 bases and J 4 bases, leaving 16 bases between the germline ends. This CDR3 has 15 amino acids. From germline, CDR1 is SGHAT and CDR2 FQNNGV. The CDR3 reads CASSSISGVGTEAFF. CDR3 bases: TGTGCCAGCAGCTCGATCTCCGGGGTGGGCACTGAAGCTTTCTTT.

The chain couples TRBV29-1 to TRBJ1-2; D gene ambiguous. The CDR3 has 13 residues. V gave up 4 bases and J gave up 5 bases, with 14 bases separating them. Germline assignment: CDR1 SQVTM and CDR2 ANQGSEA. The CDR3 DNA reads TGCAGCGTTGTTTTCCGGAGCCGATATGGCTACACCTTC. Protein: CSVVFRSRYGYTF.

There are a few counts of this clone. This sequence joins TRBV7-3 and TRBJ2-3; the match to TRBD2 covers 7 bases. The CDR3 sequence is 15 residues long. The junction had 7 bases not matched to a gene; V was cut back by 5 bases and J by 2 bases. CDR1 and CDR2 (germline): SGHTA, FQGTGA. The CDR3 DNA is TGTGCCAGCAGCCTCGGGACTACCGTCACAGATACGCAGTATTTT. This sequence encodes CASSLGTTVTDTQYF.

The chain links TRBV2 to TRBJ2-3, with 9 bases fitting TRBD2. In germline, CDR1 is SNHLY, CDR2 FYNNEI. The CDR3 runs 15 residues. With V trimmed by 4 bases and J by 3 bases, 5 bases remained unmatched. The CDR3 here is CASSAGGGVTDTQYF. CDR3 DNA sequence: TGTGCCAGCAGTGCCGGCGGGGGGGTTACAGATACGCAGTATTTT.

This CDR3 reads CASSLAGDEKLFF. Here the CDR3 DNA reads TGTGCCAGCAGCTTGGCAGGGGATGAAAAACTGTTTTTT. The rearrangement links TRBV5-4 to TRBJ1-4; D possibly corresponds to TRBD1 (6 bases). This CDR3 is 13 amino acids long. CDR1 and CDR2 from the germline V gene are SGHNT and YYREEE (reference sequence). Trimming took 0 bases from V and 6 from J, leaving 6 bases between them.

V usage is TRBV29-1 and J usage is TRBJ1-3, with TRBD1 matching 7 bases. Germline loops: CDR1 SQVTM, CDR2 ANQGSEA. The CDR3 runs to 13 residues. With V trimmed by 6 bases and J by 8 bases, 10 bases remained unmatched. CDR3 region: CSVKTGILDTIYF. The CDR3 nucleotides are TGCAGCGTCAAGACAGGGATTTTAGACACCATATATTTT.

In its sample, this clone was seen a few times. V gene TRBV4-1 combines with J gene TRBJ1-2; 7 nucleotides match TRBD1. The length of the CDR3 is 15 residues. Germline assignment: CDR1 MGHRA and CDR2 YSYEKL. The V and J ends lost 0 bases and 4 bases, in that order; junction bases with no gene match: 5. CDR3 nucleotides: TGCGCCAGCAGCCAAGATCGGGACAGTACCTATGGCTACACCTTC. Translated: CASSQDRDSTYGYTF.

The chain uses TRBV5-1 and TRBJ2-5, with D unresolved. V was trimmed by 5 bases and J by 5 bases, leaving 4 bases between them. Germline V lookup: CDR1 SGHRS, CDR2 YFSETQ. CDR3 size: 10 residues. CDR3 region: CASRAETQYF. The CDR3 DNA reads as TGCGCCAGCAGAGCCGAGACCCAGTACTTC.

V usage is TRBV7-6 and J usage is TRBJ2-7; perhaps D is TRBD1 or TRBD2 (5 bases each). CDR1 and CDR2 (germline): SGHVS, FNYEAQ. The CDR3 contains 16 residues. V was shortened by 1 base and J by 7 bases, with 20 bases between the two germline ends. Here the CDR3 reads CASSLEIGAGSGEQYF. DNA for the CDR3: TGTGCCAGCAGCTTAGAAATCGGGGCGGGCTCGGGAGAGCAGTACTTC.

The V and J genes are TRBV5-7 and TRBJ2-1; 7 bases align to TRBD1. TRBV5-7 is identified as an open reading frame with a role that is uncertain. V lost 4 bases to trimming and J lost 7 bases; unmatched junction nucleotides: 5. CDR3 length equals 13 residues. CDR3: CASSTGQLNEQFF. The CDR3 DNA reads TGTGCCAGCAGCACGGGACAGCTAAATGAGCAGTTCTTC.

The chain joins TRBV28 to TRBJ1-1; D not resolved. This CDR3 region has 15 residues. Trimming removed 2 bases at V and 0 bases at J, with 10 bases between. Germline-derived CDR1 and CDR2 are MDHEN and SYDVKM. The CDR3 protein is CASSLTFAVNTEAFF. CDR3 coding DNA: TGTGCCAGCAGTTTAACATTCGCGGTGAACACTGAAGCTTTCTTT.

The genes are TRBV5-6 and TRBJ2-3; TRBD2 aligns across 9 bases. This CDR3 has 16 amino acids. With 4 bases clipped from V and 6 bases from J, the junction kept 12 bases outside the gene matches. Germline CDR1 is SGHDT and CDR2 is YYEEEE. The CDR3 nucleotides are TGTGCCAGCAGCCGGAGTTATGGGACTAGCCCCGATACGCAGTATTTT. Its translation is CASSRSYGTSPDTQYF.

The rearrangement uses TRBV5-5 and TRBJ2-2; D is unclear. Germline V CDR1 and CDR2: SGHKS, YYEKEE (reference sequence). V lost 4 bases and J 1 base, leaving 8 bases between the germline ends. The CDR3 runs 14 residues. The CDR3 loop reads CASSPTVNTGELFF. CDR3 DNA: TGTGCCAGCAGCCCAACTGTGAACACCGGGGAGCTGTTTTTT.

This clone was seen once. This chain uses TRBV10-3 with TRBJ1-1, with D uncertain. V lost 0 bases and J lost 5, with 13 bases in between. Germline lookup yields CDR1 ENHRY and CDR2 SYGVKD. CDR3 length: 15 amino acids. The CDR3 bases are TGTGCCATCAGTGAGTCGACGGTCGGGGAGACTGAAGCTTTCTTT. It yields the protein CAISESTVGETEAFF.

Notes on this clone: This same CDR3 is encoded by further DNA sequences in the sample. V is TRBV2 and J is TRBJ2-3; D uncertain. The CDR3 extends over 14 amino acids. Trimming shortened V by 5 bases and J by 6 bases, and 15 bases separated the two germline ends. CDR1 is SNHLY, CDR2 FYNNEI, per germline. Here the CDR3 reads CASSKDGPMDTQYF. The CDR3 DNA is TGTGCCAGCAGTAAAGACGGACCCATGGATACGCAGTATTTT.

The chain uses TRBV7-2 and TRBJ1-3; D is perhaps TRBD1 (6 bases). The germline gives CDR1 SGHTA, CDR2 FQGNSA. The CDR3 has 14 residues. V lost 5 bases and J 2 bases, leaving 10 bases between the germline ends. CDR3 sequence: CASSQAGAGNTIYF. Written as DNA, the CDR3 is TGTGCCAGCAGCCAGGCAGGGGCTGGAAACACCATATATTTT.